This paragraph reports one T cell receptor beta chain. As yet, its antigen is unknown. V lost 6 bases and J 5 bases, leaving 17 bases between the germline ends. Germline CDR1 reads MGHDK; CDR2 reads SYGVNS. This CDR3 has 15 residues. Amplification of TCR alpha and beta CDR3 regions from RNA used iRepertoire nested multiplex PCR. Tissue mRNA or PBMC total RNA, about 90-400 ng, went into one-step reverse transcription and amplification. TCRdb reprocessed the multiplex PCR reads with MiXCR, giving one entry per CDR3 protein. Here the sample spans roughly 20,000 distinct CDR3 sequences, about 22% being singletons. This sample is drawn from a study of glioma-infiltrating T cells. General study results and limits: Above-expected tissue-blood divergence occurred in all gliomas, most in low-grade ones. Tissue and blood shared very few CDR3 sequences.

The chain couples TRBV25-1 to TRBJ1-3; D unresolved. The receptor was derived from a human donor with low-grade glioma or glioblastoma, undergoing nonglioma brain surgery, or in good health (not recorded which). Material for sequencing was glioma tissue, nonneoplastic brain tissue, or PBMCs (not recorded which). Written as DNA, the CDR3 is TGTGCCAGCAGCCACGCGTGGGTGCAACGAAACACCATATATTTT. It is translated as CASSHAWVQRNTIYF.